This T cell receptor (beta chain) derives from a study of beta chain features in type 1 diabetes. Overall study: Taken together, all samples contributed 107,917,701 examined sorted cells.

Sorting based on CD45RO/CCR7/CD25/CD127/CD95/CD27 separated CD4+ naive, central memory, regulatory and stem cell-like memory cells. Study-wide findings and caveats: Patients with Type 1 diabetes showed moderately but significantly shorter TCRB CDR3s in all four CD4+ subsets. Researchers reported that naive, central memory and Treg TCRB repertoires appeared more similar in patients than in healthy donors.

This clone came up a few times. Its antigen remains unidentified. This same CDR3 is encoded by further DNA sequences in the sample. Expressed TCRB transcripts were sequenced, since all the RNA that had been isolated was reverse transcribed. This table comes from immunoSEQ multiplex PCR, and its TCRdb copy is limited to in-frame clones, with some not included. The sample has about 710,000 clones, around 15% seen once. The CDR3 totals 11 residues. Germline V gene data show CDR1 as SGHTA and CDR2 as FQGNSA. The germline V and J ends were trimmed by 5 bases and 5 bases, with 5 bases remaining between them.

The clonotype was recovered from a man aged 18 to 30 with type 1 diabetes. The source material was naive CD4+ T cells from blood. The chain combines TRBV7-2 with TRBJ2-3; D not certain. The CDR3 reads CASSLRDTQYF. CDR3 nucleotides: TGTGCCAGCAGCCTCCGAGATACGCAGTATTTT.